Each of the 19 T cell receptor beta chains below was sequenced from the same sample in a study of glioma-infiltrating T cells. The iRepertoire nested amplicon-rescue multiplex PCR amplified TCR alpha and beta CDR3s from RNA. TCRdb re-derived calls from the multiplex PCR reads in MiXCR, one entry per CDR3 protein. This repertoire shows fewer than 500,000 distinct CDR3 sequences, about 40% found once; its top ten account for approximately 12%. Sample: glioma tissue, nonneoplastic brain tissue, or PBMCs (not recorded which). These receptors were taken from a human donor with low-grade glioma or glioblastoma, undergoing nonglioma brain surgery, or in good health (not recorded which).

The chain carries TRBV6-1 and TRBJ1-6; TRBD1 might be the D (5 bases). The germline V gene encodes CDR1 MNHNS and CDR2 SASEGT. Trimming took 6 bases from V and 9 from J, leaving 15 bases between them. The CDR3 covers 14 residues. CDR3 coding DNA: TGTGCCAGCAGCTGGGGGAGGGTGGCTTCACCCCTCCACTTT. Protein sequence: CASSWGRVASPLHF.

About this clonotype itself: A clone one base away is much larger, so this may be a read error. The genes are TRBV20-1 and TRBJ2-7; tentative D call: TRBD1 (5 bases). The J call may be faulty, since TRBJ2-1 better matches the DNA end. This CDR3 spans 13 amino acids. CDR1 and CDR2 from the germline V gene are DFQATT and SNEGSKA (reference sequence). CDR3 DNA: TGCAGTGCTAAGGGGTCGGACGCGTACGAGCAGTTCTTC. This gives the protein CSAKGSDAYEQFF.

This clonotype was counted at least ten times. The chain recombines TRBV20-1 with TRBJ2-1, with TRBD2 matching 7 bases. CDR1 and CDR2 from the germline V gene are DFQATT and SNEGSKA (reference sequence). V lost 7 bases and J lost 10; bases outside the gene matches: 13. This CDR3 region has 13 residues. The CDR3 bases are TGCAGTGAGACTAGCACGGGGATCAGAGAGCAGTTCTTC. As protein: CSETSTGIREQFF.

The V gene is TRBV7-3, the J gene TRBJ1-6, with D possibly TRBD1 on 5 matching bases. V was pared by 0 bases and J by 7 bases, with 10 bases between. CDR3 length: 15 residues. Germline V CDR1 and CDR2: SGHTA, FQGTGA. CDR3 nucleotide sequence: TGTGCCAGCAGCTTAACCGGGACGGACAATTCACCCCTCCACTTT. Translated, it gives CASSLTGTDNSPLHF.

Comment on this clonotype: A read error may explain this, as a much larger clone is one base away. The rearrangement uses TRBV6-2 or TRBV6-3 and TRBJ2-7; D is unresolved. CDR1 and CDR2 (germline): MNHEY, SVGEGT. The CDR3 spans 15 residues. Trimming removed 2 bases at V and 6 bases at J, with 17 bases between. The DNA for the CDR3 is TGTGCCAGCAGTTACCCGCCCTGGCGGTACGGCGAGCAGTACTTC. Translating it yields CASSYPPWRYGEQYF.

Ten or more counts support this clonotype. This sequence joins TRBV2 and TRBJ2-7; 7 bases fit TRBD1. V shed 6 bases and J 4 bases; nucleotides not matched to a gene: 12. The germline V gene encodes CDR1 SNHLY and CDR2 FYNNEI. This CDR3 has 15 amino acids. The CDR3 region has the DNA TGTGCCAGCAGACAGATGGGACAGACTAATTACGAGCAGTACTTC. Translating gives CASRQMGQTNYEQYF.

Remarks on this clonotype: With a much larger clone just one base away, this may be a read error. The CDR3 sequence is CASSHFLQGVNTEAFF. DNA for the CDR3: TGTGCCAGCAGTCATTTCCTCCAGGGGGTGAACACTGAAGCTTTCTTT. The chain employs TRBV6-1 and TRBJ2-3, with 7 bases lining up with TRBD1. The J call may be wrong; the DNA end is better matched by TRBJ1-1. The CDR3 has 16 amino acids. Germline lookup yields CDR1 MNHNS and CDR2 SASEGT.

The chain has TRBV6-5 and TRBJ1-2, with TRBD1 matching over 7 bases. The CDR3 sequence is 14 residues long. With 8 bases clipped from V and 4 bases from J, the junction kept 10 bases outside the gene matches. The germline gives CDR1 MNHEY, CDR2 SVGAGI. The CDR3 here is CASGLDRTPYGYTF. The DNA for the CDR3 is TGTGCCAGCGGTTTGGACAGGACCCCCTATGGCTACACCTTC.

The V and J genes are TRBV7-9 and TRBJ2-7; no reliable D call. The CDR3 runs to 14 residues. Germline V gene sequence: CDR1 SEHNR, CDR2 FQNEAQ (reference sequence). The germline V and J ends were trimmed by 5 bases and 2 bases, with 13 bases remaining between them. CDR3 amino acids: CASSPGWVAYEQYF. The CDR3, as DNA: TGTGCCAGCAGCCCTGGGTGGGTCGCCTACGAGCAGTACTTC.

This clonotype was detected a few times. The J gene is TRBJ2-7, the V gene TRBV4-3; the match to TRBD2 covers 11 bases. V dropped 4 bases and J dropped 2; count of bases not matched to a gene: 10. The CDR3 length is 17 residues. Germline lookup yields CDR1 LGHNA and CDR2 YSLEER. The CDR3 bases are TGCGCCAGCAGCCTCGGGACTAGCGGCACGGGCACCTACGAGCAGTACTTC. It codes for CASSLGTSGTGTYEQYF.

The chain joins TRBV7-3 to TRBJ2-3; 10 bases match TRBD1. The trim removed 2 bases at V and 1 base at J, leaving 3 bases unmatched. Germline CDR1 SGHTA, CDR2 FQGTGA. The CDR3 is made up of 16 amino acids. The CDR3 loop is CASSLWGTGGTDTQYF. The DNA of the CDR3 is TGTGCCAGCAGCTTATGGGGGACAGGGGGCACAGATACGCAGTATTTT.

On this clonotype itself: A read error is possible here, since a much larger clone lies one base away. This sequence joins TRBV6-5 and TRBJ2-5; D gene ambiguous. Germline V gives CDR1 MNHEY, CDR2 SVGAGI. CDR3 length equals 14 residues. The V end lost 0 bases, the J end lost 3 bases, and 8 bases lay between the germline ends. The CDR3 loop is CASSYSRSKETQYF. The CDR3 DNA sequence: TGTGCCAGCAGTTACTCGAGGAGCAAAGAGACCCAGTACTTC.

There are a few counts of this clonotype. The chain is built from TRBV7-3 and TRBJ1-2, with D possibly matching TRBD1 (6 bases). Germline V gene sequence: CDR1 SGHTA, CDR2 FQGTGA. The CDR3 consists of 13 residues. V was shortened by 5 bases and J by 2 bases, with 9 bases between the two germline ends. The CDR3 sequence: CASSDGQNYGYTF. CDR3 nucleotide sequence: TGTGCCAGCAGCGATGGACAGAACTATGGCTACACCTTC.

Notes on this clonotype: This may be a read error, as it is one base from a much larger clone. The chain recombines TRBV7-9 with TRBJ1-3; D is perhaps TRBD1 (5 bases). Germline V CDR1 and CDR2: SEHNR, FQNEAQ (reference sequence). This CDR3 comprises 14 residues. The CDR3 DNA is TGTGCCATCAGCTTTGGGGGCTCTGGAAACACCATATATTTT. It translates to CAISFGGSGNTIYF.

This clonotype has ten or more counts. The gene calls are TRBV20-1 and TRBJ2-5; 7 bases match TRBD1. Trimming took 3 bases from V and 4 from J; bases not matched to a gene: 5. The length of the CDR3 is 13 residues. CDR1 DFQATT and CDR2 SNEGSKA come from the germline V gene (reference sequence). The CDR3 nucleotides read TGCAGTGCTAGTCGTAGGGGGCTAGAGACCCAGTACTTC. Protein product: CSASRRGLETQYF.

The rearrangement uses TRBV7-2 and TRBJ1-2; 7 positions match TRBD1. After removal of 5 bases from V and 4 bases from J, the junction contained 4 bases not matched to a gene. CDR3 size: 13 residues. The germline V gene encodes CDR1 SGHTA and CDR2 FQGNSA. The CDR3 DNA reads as TGTGCCAGCAGCCCCCACAGGGGCTATGGCTACACCTTC. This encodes CASSPHRGYGYTF.

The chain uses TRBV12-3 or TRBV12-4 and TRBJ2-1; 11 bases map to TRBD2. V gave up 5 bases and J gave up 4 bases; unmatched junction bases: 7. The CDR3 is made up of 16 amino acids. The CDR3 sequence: CASSSSGRARYNEQFF. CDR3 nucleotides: TGTGCCAGCAGTAGTAGCGGGAGGGCCAGGTACAATGAGCAGTTCTTC.

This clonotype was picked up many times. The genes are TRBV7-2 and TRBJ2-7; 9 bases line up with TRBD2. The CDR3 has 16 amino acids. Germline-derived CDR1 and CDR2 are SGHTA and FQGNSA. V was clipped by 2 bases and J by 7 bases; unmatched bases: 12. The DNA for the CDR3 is TGTGCCAGCAGCTTACGACTAGCGGCTAAAGCGGGTGAGCAGTACTTC. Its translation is CASSLRLAAKAGEQYF.

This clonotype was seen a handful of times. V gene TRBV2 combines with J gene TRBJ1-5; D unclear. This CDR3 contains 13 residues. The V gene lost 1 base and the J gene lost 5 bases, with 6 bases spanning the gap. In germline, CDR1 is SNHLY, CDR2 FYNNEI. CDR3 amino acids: CASSEGRHQPQHF. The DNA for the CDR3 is TGTGCCAGCAGTGAAGGTAGGCATCAGCCCCAGCATTTT. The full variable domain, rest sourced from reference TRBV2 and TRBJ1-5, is EPEVTQTPSHQVTQMGQEVILRCVPISNHLYFYWYRQILGQKVEFLVSFYNNEISEKSEIFDDQFSVERPDGSNFTLKIRSTKLEDSAMYFCASSEGRHQPQHFGDGTRLSIL.